The TCR beta chain described here comes from a study of technical replicates of blood from several donors. CDR1 is LGHNA, CDR2 YSLEER, per germline. Between the trimmed V and J ends, which lost 0 bases and 7 bases, there was a span of 19 bases. CDR3 length equals 16 residues. Sequenced by immunoSEQ multiplex PCR; TCRdb stores in-frame clones only, minus some. The sample carries some 79,000 clones, about 90% recorded once. The sequence came from a human donor in good health. Some clones in this sample may be carry-over from other donors' samples. Sequenced input: T cells isolated from PBMCs. V and J are TRBV4-3 and TRBJ2-7, with D perhaps matching TRBD2 (5 bases). CDR3 amino acids: CASSQDKWTAPGEQYF. The CDR3, as DNA: TGCGCCAGCAGCCAAGATAAGTGGACGGCACCGGGAGAGCAGTACTTC.